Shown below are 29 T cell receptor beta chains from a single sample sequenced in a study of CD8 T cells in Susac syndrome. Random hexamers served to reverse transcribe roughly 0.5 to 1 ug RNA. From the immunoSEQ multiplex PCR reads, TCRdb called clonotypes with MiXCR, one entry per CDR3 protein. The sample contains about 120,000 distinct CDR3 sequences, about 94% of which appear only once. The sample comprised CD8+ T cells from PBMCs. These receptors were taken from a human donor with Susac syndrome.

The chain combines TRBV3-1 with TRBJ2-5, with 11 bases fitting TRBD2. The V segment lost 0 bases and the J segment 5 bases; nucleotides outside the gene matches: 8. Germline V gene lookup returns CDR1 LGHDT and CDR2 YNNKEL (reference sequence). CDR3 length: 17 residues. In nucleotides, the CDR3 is TGTGCCAGCAGCCAAGAATTCTCACTAGCGGGAGTGGAGACCCAGTACTTC. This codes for CASSQEFSLAGVETQYF.

Here the CDR3 reads CASSEYKADKQYF. As DNA, the CDR3 is TGTGCCAGCAGTGAATATAAGGCAGACAAGCAGTACTTC. The genes are TRBV25-1 and TRBJ2-7; D not certain. The V gene lost 0 bases and the J gene lost 8 bases, with 11 bases spanning the gap. This CDR3 has 13 amino acids. The germline V gene has CDR1 MGHDK and CDR2 SYGVNS.

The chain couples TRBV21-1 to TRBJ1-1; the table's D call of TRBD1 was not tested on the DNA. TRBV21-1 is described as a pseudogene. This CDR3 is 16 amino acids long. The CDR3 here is CASSGGTGGAGTEAFF. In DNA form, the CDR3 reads TGTGCCAGCAGCGGAGGGACAGGGGGCGCGGGCACTGAAGCTTTCTTT.

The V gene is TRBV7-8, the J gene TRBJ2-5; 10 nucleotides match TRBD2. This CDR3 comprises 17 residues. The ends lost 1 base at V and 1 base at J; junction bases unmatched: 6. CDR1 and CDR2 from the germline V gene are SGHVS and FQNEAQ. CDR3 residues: CASSLGVVAGGQETQYF. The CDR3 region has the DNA TGTGCCAGCAGCTTAGGAGTGGTAGCGGGGGGCCAAGAGACCCAGTACTTC.

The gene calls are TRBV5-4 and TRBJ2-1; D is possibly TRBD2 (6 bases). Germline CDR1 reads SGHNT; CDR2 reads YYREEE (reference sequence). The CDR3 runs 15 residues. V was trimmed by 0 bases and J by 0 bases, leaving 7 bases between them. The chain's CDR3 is CASSLAGSSYNEQFF. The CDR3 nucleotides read TGTGCCAGCAGCTTGGCCGGGAGCTCCTACAATGAGCAGTTCTTC.

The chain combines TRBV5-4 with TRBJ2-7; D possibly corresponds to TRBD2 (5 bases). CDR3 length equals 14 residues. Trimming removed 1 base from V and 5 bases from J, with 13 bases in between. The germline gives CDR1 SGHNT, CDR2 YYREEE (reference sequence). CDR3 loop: CASSLFSGVDEQYF. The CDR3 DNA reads TGTGCCAGCAGCTTGTTCAGCGGAGTTGACGAGCAGTACTTC.

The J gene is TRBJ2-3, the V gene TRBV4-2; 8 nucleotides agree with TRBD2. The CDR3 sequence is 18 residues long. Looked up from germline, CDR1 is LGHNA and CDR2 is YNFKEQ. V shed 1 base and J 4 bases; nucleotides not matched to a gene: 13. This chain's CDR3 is CASSQVLFGSGSADTQYF. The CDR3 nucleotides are TGTGCCAGCAGCCAAGTTCTCTTTGGCAGCGGGAGTGCAGATACGCAGTATTTT.

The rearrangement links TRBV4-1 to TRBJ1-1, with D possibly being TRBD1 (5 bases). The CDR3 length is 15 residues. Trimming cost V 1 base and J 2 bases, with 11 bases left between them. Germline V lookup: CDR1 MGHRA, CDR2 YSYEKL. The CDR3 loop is CASSQVAGTNTEAFF. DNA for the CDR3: TGCGCCAGCAGCCAAGTCGCCGGGACCAACACTGAAGCTTTCTTT.

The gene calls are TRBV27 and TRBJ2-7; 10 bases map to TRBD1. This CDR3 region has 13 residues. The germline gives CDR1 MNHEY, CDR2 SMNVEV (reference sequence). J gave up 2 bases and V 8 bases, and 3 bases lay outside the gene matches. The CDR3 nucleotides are TGTGCCAGCCGACAGGGGGCAGCCTACGAGCAGTACTTC. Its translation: CASRQGAAYEQYF.

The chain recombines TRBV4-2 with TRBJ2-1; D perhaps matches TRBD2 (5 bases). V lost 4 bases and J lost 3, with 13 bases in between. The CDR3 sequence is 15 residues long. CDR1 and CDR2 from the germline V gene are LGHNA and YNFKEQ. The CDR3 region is CASSPSLEFYNEQFF. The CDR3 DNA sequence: TGTGCCAGCAGCCCGTCACTAGAATTCTACAATGAGCAGTTCTTC.

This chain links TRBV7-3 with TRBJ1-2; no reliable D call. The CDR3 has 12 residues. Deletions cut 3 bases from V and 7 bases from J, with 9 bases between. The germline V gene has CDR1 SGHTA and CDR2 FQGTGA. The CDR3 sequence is CASSFGESGYTF. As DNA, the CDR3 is TGTGCCAGCAGCTTTGGGGAAAGTGGCTACACCTTC. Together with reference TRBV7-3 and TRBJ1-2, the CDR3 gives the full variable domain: GAGVSQTPSNKVTEKGKYVELRCDPISGHTALYWYRQSLGQGPEFLIYFQGTGAADDSGLPNDRFFAVRPEGSVSTLKIQRTERGDSAVYLCASSFGESGYTFGSGTRLTVV.

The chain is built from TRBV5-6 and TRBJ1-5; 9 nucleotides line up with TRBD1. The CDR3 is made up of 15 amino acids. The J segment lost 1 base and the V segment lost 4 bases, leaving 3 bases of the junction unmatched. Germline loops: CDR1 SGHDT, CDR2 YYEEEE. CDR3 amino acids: CASSGGQGSNQPQHF. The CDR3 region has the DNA TGTGCCAGCAGCGGGGGACAGGGAAGCAATCAGCCCCAGCATTTT.

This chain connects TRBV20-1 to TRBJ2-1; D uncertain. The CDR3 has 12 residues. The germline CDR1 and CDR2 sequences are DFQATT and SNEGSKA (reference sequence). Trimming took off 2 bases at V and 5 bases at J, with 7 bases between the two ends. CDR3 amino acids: CSARPPNNEQFF. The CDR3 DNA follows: TGCAGTGCTAGACCTCCAAACAATGAGCAGTTCTTC.

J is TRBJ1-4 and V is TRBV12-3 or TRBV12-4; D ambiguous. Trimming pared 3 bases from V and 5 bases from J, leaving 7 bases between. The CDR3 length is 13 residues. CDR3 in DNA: TGTGCCAGCAGTTTCCTACAAAATGAAAAACTGTTTTTT. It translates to CASSFLQNEKLFF.

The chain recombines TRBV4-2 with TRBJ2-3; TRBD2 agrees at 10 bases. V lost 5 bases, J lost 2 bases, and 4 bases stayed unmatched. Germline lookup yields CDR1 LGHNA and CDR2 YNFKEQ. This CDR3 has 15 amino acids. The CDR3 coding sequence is TGTGCCAGCAGCTCTACTAGCGGGGCCACAGATACGCAGTATTTT. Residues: CASSSTSGATDTQYF.

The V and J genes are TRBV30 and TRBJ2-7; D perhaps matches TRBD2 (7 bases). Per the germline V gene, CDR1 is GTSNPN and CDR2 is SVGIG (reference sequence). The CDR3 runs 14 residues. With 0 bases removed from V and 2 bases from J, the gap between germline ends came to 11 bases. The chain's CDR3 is CAWSVGGATYEQYF. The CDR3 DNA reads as TGTGCCTGGAGTGTAGGGGGGGCCACCTACGAGCAGTACTTC.

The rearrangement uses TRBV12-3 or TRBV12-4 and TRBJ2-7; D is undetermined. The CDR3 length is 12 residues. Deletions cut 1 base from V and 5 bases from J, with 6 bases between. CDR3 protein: CASSLDRDEQYF. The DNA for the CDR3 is TGTGCCAGCAGTTTAGACCGCGACGAGCAGTACTTC.

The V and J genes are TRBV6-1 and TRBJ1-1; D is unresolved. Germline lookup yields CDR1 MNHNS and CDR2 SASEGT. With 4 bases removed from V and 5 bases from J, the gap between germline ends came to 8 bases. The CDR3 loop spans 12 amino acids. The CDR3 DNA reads TGTGCCAGCAGTGTATCGGCGACTGAAGCTTTCTTT. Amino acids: CASSVSATEAFF.

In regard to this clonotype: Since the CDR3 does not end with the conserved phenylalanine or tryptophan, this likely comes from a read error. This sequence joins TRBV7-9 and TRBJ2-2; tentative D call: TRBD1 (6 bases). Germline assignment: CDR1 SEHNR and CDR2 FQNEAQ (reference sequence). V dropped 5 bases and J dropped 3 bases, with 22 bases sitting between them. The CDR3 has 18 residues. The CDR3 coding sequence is TGTGCCAGCAGCCTAAGCGAATACAGGGAGCAGCACACCGGGGAGCTGTTTTCT. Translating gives CASSLSEYREQHTGELFS.

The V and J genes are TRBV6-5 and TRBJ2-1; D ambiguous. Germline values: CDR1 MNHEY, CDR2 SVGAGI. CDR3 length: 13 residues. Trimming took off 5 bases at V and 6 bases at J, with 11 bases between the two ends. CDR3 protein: CASSPLEANEQFF. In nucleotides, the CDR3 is TGTGCCAGCAGTCCATTAGAAGCCAATGAGCAGTTCTTC.

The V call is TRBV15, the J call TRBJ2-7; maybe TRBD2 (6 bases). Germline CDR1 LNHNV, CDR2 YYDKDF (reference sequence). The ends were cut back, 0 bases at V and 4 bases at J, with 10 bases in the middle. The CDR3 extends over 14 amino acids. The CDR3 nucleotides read TGTGCCACCAGCAGAGATCGTGGAGGGTACGAGCAGTACTTC. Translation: CATSRDRGGYEQYF.

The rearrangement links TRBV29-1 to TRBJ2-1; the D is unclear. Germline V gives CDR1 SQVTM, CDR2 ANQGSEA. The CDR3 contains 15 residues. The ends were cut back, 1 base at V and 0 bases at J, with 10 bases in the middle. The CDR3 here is CSVEAGSYSYNEQFF. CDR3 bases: TGCAGCGTTGAAGCTGGCAGCTACTCCTACAATGAGCAGTTCTTC.

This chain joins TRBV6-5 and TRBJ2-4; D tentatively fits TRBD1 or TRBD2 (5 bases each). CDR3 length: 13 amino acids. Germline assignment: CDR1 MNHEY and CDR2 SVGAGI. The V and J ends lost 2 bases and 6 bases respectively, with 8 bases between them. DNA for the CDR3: TGTGCCAGCAGTTACGGGACCTCAAACATTCAGTACTTC. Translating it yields CASSYGTSNIQYF.

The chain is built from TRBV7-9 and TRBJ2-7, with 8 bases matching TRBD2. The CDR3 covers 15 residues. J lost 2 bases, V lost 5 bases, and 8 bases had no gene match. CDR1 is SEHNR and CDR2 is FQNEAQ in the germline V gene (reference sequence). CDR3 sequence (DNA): TGTGCCAGCAGCGCACGGGAGGGGGGTGCCTACGAGCAGTACTTC. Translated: CASSAREGGAYEQYF.

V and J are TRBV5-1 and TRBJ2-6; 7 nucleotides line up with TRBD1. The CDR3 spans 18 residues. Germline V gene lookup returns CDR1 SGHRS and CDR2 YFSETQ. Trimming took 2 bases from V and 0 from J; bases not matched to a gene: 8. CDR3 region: CASSLQTGTPSGANVLTF. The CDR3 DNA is TGCGCCAGCAGCTTACAGACAGGGACACCCTCTGGGGCCAACGTCCTGACTTTC.

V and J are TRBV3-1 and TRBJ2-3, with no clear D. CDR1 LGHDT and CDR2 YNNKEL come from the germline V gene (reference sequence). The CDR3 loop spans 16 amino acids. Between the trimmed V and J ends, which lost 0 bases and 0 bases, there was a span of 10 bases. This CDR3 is CASSQDLGGSTDTQYF. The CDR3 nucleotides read TGTGCCAGCAGCCAAGATTTGGGCGGAAGCACAGATACGCAGTATTTT.

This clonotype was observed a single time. The CDR3 sequence is CASSRTSHETQYF. CDR3 in DNA: TGTGCCAGCAGTCGGACTAGTCACGAGACCCAGTACTTC. J is TRBJ2-5 and V is TRBV2, with 7 bases fitting TRBD2. Per the germline V gene, CDR1 is SNHLY and CDR2 is FYNNEI. The CDR3 runs 13 residues. After removal of 5 bases from V and 5 bases from J, the junction contained 5 bases not matched to a gene. The full variable domain, with the rest looked up from reference TRBV2 and TRBJ2-5, is EPEVTQTPSHQVTQMGQEVILRCVPISNHLYFYWYRQILGQKVEFLVSFYNNEISEKSEIFDDQFSVERPDGSNFTLKIRSTKLEDSAMYFCASSRTSHETQYFGPGTRLLVL.

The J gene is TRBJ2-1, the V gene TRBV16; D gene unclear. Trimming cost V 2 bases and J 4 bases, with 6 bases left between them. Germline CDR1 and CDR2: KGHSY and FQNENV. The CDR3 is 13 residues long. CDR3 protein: CASSQDMYNEQFF. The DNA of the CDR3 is TGTGCCAGCAGCCAAGATATGTACAATGAGCAGTTCTTC. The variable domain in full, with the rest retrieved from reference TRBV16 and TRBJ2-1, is GEEVAQTPKHLVRGEGQKAKLYCAPIKGHSYVFWYQQVLKNEFKFLISFQNENVFDETGMPKERFSAKCLPNSPCSLEIQATKLEDSAVYFCASSQDMYNEQFFGPGTRLTVL.

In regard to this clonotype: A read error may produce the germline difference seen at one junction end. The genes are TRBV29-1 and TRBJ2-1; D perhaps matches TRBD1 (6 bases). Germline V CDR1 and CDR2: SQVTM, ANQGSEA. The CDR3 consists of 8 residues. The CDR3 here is CSVEWGLF. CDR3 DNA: TGCAGCGTTGAGTGGGGGCTCTTC.